These T cell receptor beta chains were read from a single sample in a study of shared clonotypes between healthy human individuals. Produced via immunoSEQ multiplex PCR; TCRdb's table is partial and in-frame only. Among roughly 520,000 clones listed, around 95% were seen once. The sample consisted of naive CD4+ T cells sorted from blood. The origin of the receptors is a woman aged 25 to 39 in good health. The CDR3 runs from the conserved cysteine through the conserved F or W. Fields, in order: clone size, D gene, J gene, V gene, CDR3 DNA, CDR3 protein. D genes are given only for firm matches. Clone size appears in some rows only: once, few, many, or a class for an expanded clone.

>NA|TRBD2|TRBJ2-1|TRBV2
TGTGCCAGCAGGAGGGAAGCGGGAGGAGGGTACAATGAGCAGTTCTTC
CASRREAGGGYNEQFF
>NA|TRBD1|TRBJ2-7|TRBV6-5
TGTGCCAGCAGTTTGGGACAGGCGACCGAGCAGTACTTC
CASSLGQATEQYF
>NA|NA|TRBJ2-1|TRBV21-1
TGTGCCAGCAGCATTCAGTTCTTC
CASSIQFF
>NA|TRBD2|TRBJ2-3|TRBV28
TGTGCCAGCAGTATAGCGGGCCTAAGCACAGATACGCAGTATTTT
CASSIAGLSTDTQYF
>NA|NA|TRBJ1-2|TRBV10-3
TGTGCCACCAGGAGAGCTAACTATGGCTACACCTTC
CATRRANYGYTF
>NA|NA|TRBJ1-3|TRBV2
TGTGCCAGCTTGGACAGTCACTCTGGAAACACCATATATTTT
CASLDSHSGNTIYF
>NA|NA|TRBJ2-7|TRBV28
TGTGCCAGCAGTTCGGGGTCATGGGGGCCCTCCTACGAGCAGTACTTC
CASSSGSWGPSYEQYF
>NA|TRBD1|TRBJ2-7|TRBV5-8
TGTGCCAGCAGCAGACCGGGACAGGGTACCTACGAGCAGTACTTC
CASSRPGQGTYEQYF
>NA|NA|TRBJ1-1|TRBV9
TGTGCCAGCAGCCAGCGGAGTATGAACACTGAAGCTTTCTTT
CASSQRSMNTEAFF
>NA|NA|TRBJ2-7|TRBV6-1
TGTGCCAGCAGTGCCAACCCCCGACAGTACTTC
CASSANPRQYF
>NA|NA|TRBJ2-3|TRBV5-6
TGTGCCAGCAGCCGACTATCGGGTCCAGATACGCAGTATTTT
CASSRLSGPDTQYF
>NA|NA|TRBJ2-7|TRBV28
TGTGCCAGCAGTTTAGGGGGGTGGGAGCAGTACTTC
CASSLGGWEQYF
>once|NA|TRBJ2-7|TRBV25-1
TGTGCCACCGGGCGGGGGCAGGGTGCACACGAGCAGTACTTC
CATGRGQGAHEQYF
>once|TRBD2|TRBJ2-7|TRBV6-5
TGTGCCAGCAGTTTGGGTCTAGCGGGAAGGTACGAGCAGTACTTC
CASSLGLAGRYEQYF
>once|TRBD1|TRBJ2-7|TRBV6-1
TGTGCCAGCAGGGCCGGGACAGCAAACTACGAGCAGTACTTC
CASRAGTANYEQYF
>NA|NA|TRBJ2-7|TRBV18
TGTGCCAGCTCACCAGACGGATCCTACGAGCAGTACTTC
CASSPDGSYEQYF
>NA|TRBD1|TRBJ2-1|TRBV5-1
TGCGCCAGCAGCTCGATCCCACAGGGGGTCAATGAGCAGTTCTTC
CASSSIPQGVNEQFF
>NA|TRBD1|TRBJ1-2|TRBV7-9
TGTGCCAGCAGCCCCAGTGGACAGGGGGCTGGTGGCTACACCTTC
CASSPSGQGAGGYTF
>NA|TRBD2|TRBJ2-1|TRBV5-8
TGTGCCAGCAGCTCCTTCGGGGGGAGTGAGCAGTTCTTC
CASSSFGGSEQFF
>NA|NA|TRBJ2-4|TRBV27
TGTGCCAGCAGTTCAGGGGTCGTAGCCAAAAACATTCAGTACTTC
CASSSGVVAKNIQYF
>once|NA|TRBJ1-2|TRBV11-2
TGTGCCAGCAGGCGAATCGGGGCGAAGGATGGCTACACCTTC
CASRRIGAKDGYTF
>NA|NA|TRBJ1-3|TRBV13
TGTGCCAGCAGCTTAGGGGGGCCGAGCTCTGGAAACACCATATATTTT
CASSLGGPSSGNTIYF
>NA|NA|TRBJ2-5|TRBV5-1
TGCGCCAGCAGCCCCGGGGATCCGACCCAGTACTTC
CASSPGDPTQYF
>NA|TRBD2|TRBJ2-7|TRBV7-9
TGTGCCAGCAGCTTAATCGGACTAGCAGGCGAGCAGTACTTC
CASSLIGLAGEQYF
>NA|NA|TRBJ1-2|TRBV19
TGTGCCAGTAGTATAGAGCGTGACTATGGCTACACCTTC
CASSIERDYGYTF